Below are 29 T cell receptor beta chains sequenced from a single sample in a study of T-cell reconstitution after alpha-beta-depleted transplantation in children. Preparation of the TCRbeta library was carried out with unique molecular identifiers. From the PCR reads, TCRdb called clonotypes with MiXCR, one entry per CDR3 protein. The sample lists about 980,000 distinct CDR3 sequences, less than 30% occurring once. This material consisted of PBMCs, mostly from graft donor cells, taken 360 days after TCRalphabeta/CD19-depleted stem cell transplant. These receptors all stem from a boy younger than two who had a stem cell transplant for SCID, so the T cells may come from the graft donor.

This clonotype occurred many times. The rearrangement links TRBV12-3 or TRBV12-4 to TRBJ2-1; 8 bases line up with TRBD1. Trimming removed 5 bases from V and 8 bases from J; junction bases left unmatched: 5. The CDR3 runs to 13 residues. CDR3 in DNA: TGTGCCAGCAGTCCAGGACAGGGTCATGAGCAGTTCTTC. Translation gives CASSPGQGHEQFF.

This rearrangement joins TRBV4-2 to TRBJ2-7; 13 bases map to TRBD2. The CDR3 contains 13 residues. The V segment lost 6 bases and the J segment 5 bases; nucleotides outside the gene matches: 1. The germline CDR1 and CDR2 sequences are LGHNA and YNFKEQ. The CDR3, as DNA: TGTGCCAGCAGAGGACTAGCGGGGGACGAGCAGTACTTC. Protein: CASRGLAGDEQYF.

The CDR3 DNA reads as TGTGCCAGCAGCTTGGACAGGGTAGTCCACGGGGGCTATGGCTACACCTTC. This gives the protein CASSLDRVVHGGYGYTF. The chain is built from TRBV5-5 and TRBJ1-2, with TRBD1 as a possible D gene (6 bases). Germline assignment: CDR1 SGHKS and CDR2 YYEKEE (reference sequence). V lost 0 bases and J lost 4, with 19 bases in between. This CDR3 has 17 residues.

There are a few counts of this clonotype. This chain connects TRBV12-3 or TRBV12-4 to TRBJ2-1, with 9 bases aligning to TRBD2. Trimming took 4 bases from V and 9 from J; bases not matched to a gene: 7. The CDR3 is made up of 14 amino acids. The CDR3 DNA follows: TGTGCCAGCAGTTACGCTAGCGGGGCTACTGAGCAGTTCTTC. Translating it yields CASSYASGATEQFF.

This sequence joins TRBV9 and TRBJ2-5; maybe TRBD2 (7 bases). Trimming took off 0 bases at V and 4 bases at J, with 13 bases between the two ends. Germline V lookup: CDR1 SGDLS, CDR2 YYNGEE. The CDR3 is made up of 15 amino acids. CDR3 nucleotide sequence: TGTGCCAGCAGCGTAGGGGGGGGCGGGGCAGAGACCCAGTACTTC. This translates into CASSVGGGGAETQYF.

This clonotype showed up just a few times. The J gene is TRBJ2-7, the V gene TRBV5-1, with TRBD2 matching over 7 bases. Germline loops: CDR1 SGHRS, CDR2 YFSETQ. After removal of 0 bases from V and 2 bases from J, the junction contained 11 bases not matched to a gene. The CDR3 has 17 residues. For the CDR3, the DNA is TGCGCCAGCAGCTTGGCTCCTATTAGCGGGCGGGCCTACGAGCAGTACTTC. Its translation is CASSLAPISGRAYEQYF.

The rearrangement joins TRBV20-1 to TRBJ2-3, with 10 positions matching TRBD1. The trim removed 2 bases at V and 0 bases at J, leaving 8 bases unmatched. This CDR3 spans 17 amino acids. Germline V gene lookup returns CDR1 DFQATT and CDR2 SNEGSKA (reference sequence). The CDR3 coding sequence is TGCAGTGCTAGAAGCCGGGACAGGGGCTTTAGCACAGATACGCAGTATTTT. This sequence encodes CSARSRDRGFSTDTQYF.

The sample holds a few counts of this clonotype. The chain links TRBV12-3 or TRBV12-4 to TRBJ1-2; 7 nucleotides agree with TRBD1. V lost 3 bases and J lost 0; bases outside the gene matches: 13. The CDR3 sequence is 18 residues long. The CDR3 coding sequence is TGTGCCAGCAGTTTCGATTGGGGGACAGACGACACTAACTATGGCTACACCTTC. Translated: CASSFDWGTDDTNYGYTF.

This clonotype was seen ten or more times. The genes are TRBV4-2 and TRBJ2-1; D ambiguous. Looked up from germline, CDR1 is LGHNA and CDR2 is YNFKEQ. The CDR3 has 12 amino acids. V gave up 0 bases and J gave up 3 bases, with 0 bases separating them. As DNA, the CDR3 is TGTGCCAGCAGCCAAGACTACAATGAGCAGTTCTTC. Protein product: CASSQDYNEQFF.

The sample holds a few counts of this clonotype. The V and J genes are TRBV29-1 and TRBJ2-5, with a tentative D call TRBD2 (7 bases). Trimming cost V 3 bases and J 5 bases, with 16 bases left between them. The CDR3 is 14 residues long. Germline V gene sequence: CDR1 SQVTM, CDR2 ANQGSEA. Here the CDR3 reads CSVEGGQIGETQYF. CDR3 nucleotide sequence: TGCAGCGTTGAGGGGGGGCAGATTGGGGAGACCCAGTACTTC. The whole variable domain, remainder taken from reference TRBV29-1 and TRBJ2-5, is SAVISQKPSRDICQRGTSLTIQCQVDSQVTMMFWYRQQPGQSLTLIATANQGSEATYESGFVIDKFPISRPNLTFSTLTVSNMSPEDSSIYLCSVEGGQIGETQYFGPGTRLLVL.

The chain carries TRBV6-1 and TRBJ2-1, with D perhaps assigned TRBD1 or TRBD2 (5 bases each). From germline, CDR1 is MNHNS and CDR2 SASEGT. V dropped 11 bases and J dropped 6 bases, with 17 bases sitting between them. CDR3 length equals 13 residues. Here the CDR3 reads CAGREGTGNEQFF. The CDR3 bases are TGTGCCGGCCGGGAAGGGACGGGCAATGAGCAGTTCTTC.

A few counts support this clonotype. The V call is TRBV7-2, the J call TRBJ1-3; tentatively, D is TRBD1 (5 bases). Between the trimmed V and J ends, which lost 5 bases and 2 bases, there was a span of 13 bases. The V gene's germline CDR1 is SGHTA and CDR2 FQGNSA. The CDR3 has 15 amino acids. CDR3 region: CASSHGTPPGNTIYF. Written as DNA, the CDR3 is TGTGCCAGCAGCCACGGGACTCCACCTGGAAACACCATATATTTT.

The chain combines TRBV6-2 or TRBV6-3 with TRBJ2-1; D unclear. Trimming left V 0 bases short and J 3 bases short, with 15 bases between. Looked up from germline, CDR1 is MNHEY and CDR2 is SVGEGT. The CDR3 has 17 amino acids. The CDR3 DNA reads as TGTGCCAGCAGTTACTCGATGTATGGGAAAAGCTACAATGAGCAGTTCTTC. Translation gives CASSYSMYGKSYNEQFF.

The chain's CDR3 is CASSPRSDGEKLFF. The CDR3 DNA reads as TGCGCCAGCAGCCCAAGGAGTGATGGTGAAAAACTGTTTTTT. This chain connects TRBV5-1 to TRBJ1-4; D unresolved. The CDR3 has 14 amino acids. Germline V gene sequence: CDR1 SGHRS, CDR2 YFSETQ. V dropped 4 bases and J dropped 7 bases, with 14 bases sitting between them.

This clonotype was detected only a few times. This sequence joins TRBV12-3 or TRBV12-4 and TRBJ2-1; tentatively, D is TRBD1 (6 bases). This CDR3 is built from 16 residues. V shed 7 bases and J shed 0 bases, with 16 bases lying between them. The CDR3 DNA follows: TGTGCCAGCACCCTAACAGGGCCGAGCTCCTACAATGAGCAGTTCTTC. Translating it yields CASTLTGPSSYNEQFF.

This rearrangement joins TRBV12-3 or TRBV12-4 to TRBJ2-7; TRBD1 is a possible D gene (5 bases). The V gene lost 7 bases and the J gene lost 0 bases, with 16 bases spanning the gap. The CDR3 has 15 residues. CDR3 amino acids: CASTLQGWHSYEQYF. The CDR3, as DNA: TGTGCCAGCACCCTCCAGGGCTGGCACTCCTACGAGCAGTACTTC.

This chain connects TRBV2 to TRBJ1-2; D is unclear. In germline, CDR1 is SNHLY, CDR2 FYNNEI. V was clipped by 3 bases and J by 7 bases, with 12 bases between them. This CDR3 comprises 13 residues. The CDR3 DNA reads as TGTGCCAGCAGTGATTGGGCCGAGGCTGGCTACACCTTC. Translating gives CASSDWAEAGYTF.

The rearrangement joins TRBV12-3 or TRBV12-4 to TRBJ1-2, with D possibly TRBD1 on 5 matching bases. The CDR3 is made up of 17 amino acids. Trimming took 0 bases from V and 0 from J, leaving 14 bases between them. The CDR3 loop is CASSLAGPGPANYGYTF. The CDR3 DNA sequence: TGTGCCAGCAGTTTAGCTGGTCCAGGGCCCGCTAACTATGGCTACACCTTC.

This sequence joins TRBV10-3 and TRBJ2-3; D is perhaps TRBD2 (7 bases). Trimming took off 4 bases at V and 0 bases at J, with 17 bases between the two ends. Germline V gene lookup returns CDR1 ENHRY and CDR2 SYGVKD. The CDR3 spans 17 residues. The CDR3 reads CAISGGLAASSTDTQYF. The CDR3 DNA reads as TGTGCCATCAGTGGGGGGCTAGCGGCCTCTAGCACAGATACGCAGTATTTT.

This clonotype was counted only a few times. V gene TRBV5-5 combines with J gene TRBJ2-7, with D tentatively TRBD1 (6 bases). Per the germline V gene, CDR1 is SGHKS and CDR2 is YYEKEE (reference sequence). Trimming shortened V by 4 bases and J by 3 bases, and 20 bases separated the two germline ends. The CDR3 loop spans 16 amino acids. In DNA, the CDR3 is TGTGCCAGCAGCGTAACCTCGACAGGCAGCATCTACGAGCAGTACTTC. Residues: CASSVTSTGSIYEQYF.

The chain employs TRBV12-3 or TRBV12-4 and TRBJ1-5; D is undetermined. With 1 base removed from V and 0 bases from J, the gap between germline ends came to 7 bases. The CDR3 extends over 15 amino acids. Here the CDR3 reads CASSLDENSNQPQHF. The CDR3 nucleotides read TGTGCCAGCAGTTTAGATGAGAATAGCAATCAGCCCCAGCATTTT.

This clonotype was seen more than once but under ten times. The chain links TRBV20-1 to TRBJ1-5; D possibly corresponds to TRBD1 (6 bases). This CDR3 is 13 amino acids long. V lost 3 bases and J 5 bases, leaving 11 bases between the germline ends. From germline, CDR1 is DFQATT and CDR2 SNEGSKA (reference sequence). CDR3 in DNA: TGCAGTGCTAGTCTCAGGGGAGATCAGCCCCAGCATTTT. Protein: CSASLRGDQPQHF.

This clonotype was observed many times. This rearrangement joins TRBV12-3 or TRBV12-4 to TRBJ2-6, with D unclear. This CDR3 contains 13 residues. V lost 8 bases and J lost 0, with 5 bases in between. CDR3 sequence: CASGSSGANVLTF. CDR3 nucleotides: TGTGCCAGCGGAAGCTCTGGGGCCAACGTCCTGACTTTC.

The sample holds a few counts of this clonotype. The chain has TRBV20-1 and TRBJ2-3; D might be TRBD2 (6 bases). Germline V CDR1 and CDR2: DFQATT, SNEGSKA (reference sequence). The CDR3 contains 15 residues. Trimming cost V 2 bases and J 1 base, with 13 bases left between them. The CDR3, as DNA: TGCAGTGCTAGACAGGAGGGCGGCGGCACAGATACGCAGTATTTT. This translates into CSARQEGGGTDTQYF.

This clonotype was seen more than once but under ten times. V usage is TRBV25-1 and J usage is TRBJ1-4, with D perhaps TRBD1 (6 bases). With 3 bases removed from V and 7 bases from J, the gap between germline ends came to 18 bases. CDR3 length: 16 amino acids. Germline V gives CDR1 MGHDK, CDR2 SYGVNS. CDR3 sequence reads: CASSDYGTPLSEKLFF. In DNA form, the CDR3 reads TGTGCCAGCAGTGACTATGGGACACCCTTGAGTGAAAAACTGTTTTTT.

The chain links TRBV11-2 to TRBJ2-7; 7 positions match TRBD1. J lost 4 bases, V lost 2 bases, and 5 bases had no gene match. CDR1 SGHAT and CDR2 FQNNGV come from the germline V gene. The CDR3 extends over 14 amino acids. Written as DNA, the CDR3 is TGTGCCAGCAGCTTAACAGGGGCGAGGTACGAGCAGTACTTC. Amino acid sequence: CASSLTGARYEQYF. Full variable domain (rest looked up from reference TRBV11-2 and TRBJ2-7): EAGVAQSPRYKIIEKRQSVAFWCNPISGHATLYWYQQILGQGPKLLIQFQNNGVVDDSQLPKDRFSAERLKGVDSTLKIQPAKLEDSAVYLCASSLTGARYEQYFGPGTRLTVT.

This clonotype has more than one count but fewer than ten. The chain has TRBV28 and TRBJ2-2; D call uncertain. Trimming removed 6 bases from V and 4 bases from J, with 6 bases in between. The CDR3 runs 12 residues. Germline CDR1 MDHEN, CDR2 SYDVKM. The CDR3, as DNA: TGTGCCAGCAGAGACATCACCGGGGAGCTGTTTTTT. Translation gives CASRDITGELFF.

This clonotype was seen a few times. J is TRBJ2-3 and V is TRBV5-1, with 7 bases fitting TRBD1. The length of the CDR3 is 15 residues. Trimming cost V 3 bases and J 3 bases; bases outside gene matches: 7. CDR1 and CDR2 (germline): SGHRS, YFSETQ. CDR3 nucleotides: TGCGCCAGCAGCTACGACAGGGCCTCAACAGATACGCAGTATTTT. Encoded protein: CASSYDRASTDTQYF. The entire variable domain, with the rest obtained from reference TRBV5-1 and TRBJ2-3, is as follows: KAGVTQTPRYLIKTRGQQVTLSCSPISGHRSVSWYQQTPGQGLQFLFEYFSETQRNKGNFPGRFSGRQFSNSRSEMNVSTLELGDSALYLCASSYDRASTDTQYFGPGTRLTVL.

The gene calls are TRBV27 and TRBJ2-3, with 7 nucleotides matching TRBD2. The CDR3 length is 13 residues. With V trimmed by 4 bases and J by 11 bases, 9 bases remained unmatched. Germline CDR1 and CDR2: MNHEY and SMNVEV (reference sequence). The CDR3 region has the DNA TGTGCCAGCAGTTCCTTCGGACTAGTTATGCAGTATTTT. Amino acids: CASSSFGLVMQYF.